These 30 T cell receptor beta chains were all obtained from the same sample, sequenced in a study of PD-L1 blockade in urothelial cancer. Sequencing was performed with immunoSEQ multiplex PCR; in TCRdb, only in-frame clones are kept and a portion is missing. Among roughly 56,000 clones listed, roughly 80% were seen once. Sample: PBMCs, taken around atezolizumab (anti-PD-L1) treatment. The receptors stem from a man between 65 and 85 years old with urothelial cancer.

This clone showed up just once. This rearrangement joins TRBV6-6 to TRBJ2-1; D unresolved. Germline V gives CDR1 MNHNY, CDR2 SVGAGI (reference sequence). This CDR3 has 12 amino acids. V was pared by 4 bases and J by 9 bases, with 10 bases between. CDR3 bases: TGTGCCAGCAGTTCCGTTAGTGGTGAGCAGTTCTTC. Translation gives CASSSVSGEQFF.

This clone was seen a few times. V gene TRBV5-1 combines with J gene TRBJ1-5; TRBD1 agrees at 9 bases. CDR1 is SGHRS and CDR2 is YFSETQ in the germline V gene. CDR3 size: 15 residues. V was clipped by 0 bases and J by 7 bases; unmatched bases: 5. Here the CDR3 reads CASSLGQGVSQPQHF. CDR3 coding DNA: TGCGCCAGCAGCTTGGGACAGGGGGTCTCACAGCCCCAGCATTTT.

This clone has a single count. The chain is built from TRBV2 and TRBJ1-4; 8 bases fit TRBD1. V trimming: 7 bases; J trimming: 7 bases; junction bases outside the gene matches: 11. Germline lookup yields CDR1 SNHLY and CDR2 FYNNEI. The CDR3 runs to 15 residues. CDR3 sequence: CASMLDRAGFEKLFF. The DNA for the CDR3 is TGTGCCAGCATGCTGGACAGGGCGGGTTTTGAAAAACTGTTTTTT. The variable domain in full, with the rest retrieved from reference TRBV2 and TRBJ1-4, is EPEVTQTPSHQVTQMGQEVILRCVPISNHLYFYWYRQILGQKVEFLVSFYNNEISEKSEIFDDQFSVERPDGSNFTLKIRSTKLEDSAMYFCASMLDRAGFEKLFFGSGTQLSVL.

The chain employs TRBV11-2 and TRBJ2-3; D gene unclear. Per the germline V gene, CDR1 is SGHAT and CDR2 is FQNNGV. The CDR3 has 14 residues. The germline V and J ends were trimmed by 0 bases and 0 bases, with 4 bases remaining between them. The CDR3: CASSLESSTDTQYF. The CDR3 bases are TGTGCCAGCAGCTTAGAGTCGAGCACAGATACGCAGTATTTT.

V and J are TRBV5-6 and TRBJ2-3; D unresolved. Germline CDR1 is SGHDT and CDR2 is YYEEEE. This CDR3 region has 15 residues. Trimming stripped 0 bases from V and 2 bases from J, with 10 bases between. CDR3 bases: TGTGCCAGCAGCTTGGATATGGGCAACACAGATACGCAGTATTTT. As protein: CASSLDMGNTDTQYF. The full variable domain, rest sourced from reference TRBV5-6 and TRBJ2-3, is DAGVTQSPTHLIKTRGQQVTLRCSPKSGHDTVSWYQQALGQGPQFIFQYYEEEERQRGNFPDRFSGHQFPNYSSELNVNALLLGDSALYLCASSLDMGNTDTQYFGPGTRLTVL.

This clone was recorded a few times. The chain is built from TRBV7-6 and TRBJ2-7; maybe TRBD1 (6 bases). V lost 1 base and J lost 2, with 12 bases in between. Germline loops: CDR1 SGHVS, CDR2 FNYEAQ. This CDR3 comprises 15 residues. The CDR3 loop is CASSLDSQGTYEQYF. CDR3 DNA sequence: TGTGCCAGCAGCTTAGACAGCCAGGGGACCTACGAGCAGTACTTC.

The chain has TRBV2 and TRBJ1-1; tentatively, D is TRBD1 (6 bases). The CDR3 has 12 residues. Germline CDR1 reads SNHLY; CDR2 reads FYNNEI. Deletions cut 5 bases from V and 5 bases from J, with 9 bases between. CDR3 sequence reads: CASSIQGTEAFF. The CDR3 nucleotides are TGTGCCAGCAGTATACAGGGAACTGAAGCTTTCTTT.

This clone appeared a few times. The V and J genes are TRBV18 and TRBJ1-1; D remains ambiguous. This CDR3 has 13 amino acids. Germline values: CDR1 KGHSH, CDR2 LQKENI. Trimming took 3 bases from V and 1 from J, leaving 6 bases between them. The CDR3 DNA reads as TGTGCCAGCTCACCCGTTTCGAACACTGAAGCTTTCTTT. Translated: CASSPVSNTEAFF.

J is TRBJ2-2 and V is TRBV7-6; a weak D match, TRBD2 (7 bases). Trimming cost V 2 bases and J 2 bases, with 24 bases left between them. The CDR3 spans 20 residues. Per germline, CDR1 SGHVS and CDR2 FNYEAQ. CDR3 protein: CASSLNLRGGHLLNTGELFF. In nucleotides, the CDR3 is TGTGCCAGCAGCTTAAACTTAAGGGGGGGACACCTCTTAAACACCGGGGAGCTGTTTTTT.

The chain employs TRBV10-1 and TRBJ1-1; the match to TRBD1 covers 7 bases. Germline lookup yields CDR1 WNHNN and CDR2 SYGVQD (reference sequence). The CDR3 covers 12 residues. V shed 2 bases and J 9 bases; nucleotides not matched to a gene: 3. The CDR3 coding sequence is TGCGCCAGCAGTGAGGGGGGACAGCAAGCTTTCTTT. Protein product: CASSEGGQQAFF.

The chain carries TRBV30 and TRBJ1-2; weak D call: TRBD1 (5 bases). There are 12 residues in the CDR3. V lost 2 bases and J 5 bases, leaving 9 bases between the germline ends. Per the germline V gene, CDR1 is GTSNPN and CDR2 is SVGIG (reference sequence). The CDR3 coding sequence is TGTGCCTGGAGTCGGGGGAGTTATGGCTACACCTTC. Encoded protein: CAWSRGSYGYTF.

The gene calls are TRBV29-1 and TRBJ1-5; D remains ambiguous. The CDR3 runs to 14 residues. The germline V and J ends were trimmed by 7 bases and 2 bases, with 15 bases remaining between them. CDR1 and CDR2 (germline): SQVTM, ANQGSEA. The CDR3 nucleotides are TGCAGCGCCACGGGTGGAGTGGGCAATCAGCCCCAGCATTTT. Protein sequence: CSATGGVGNQPQHF. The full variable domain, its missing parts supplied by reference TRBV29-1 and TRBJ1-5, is SAVISQKPSRDICQRGTSLTIQCQVDSQVTMMFWYRQQPGQSLTLIATANQGSEATYESGFVIDKFPISRPNLTFSTLTVSNMSPEDSSIYLCSATGGVGNQPQHFGDGTRLSIL.

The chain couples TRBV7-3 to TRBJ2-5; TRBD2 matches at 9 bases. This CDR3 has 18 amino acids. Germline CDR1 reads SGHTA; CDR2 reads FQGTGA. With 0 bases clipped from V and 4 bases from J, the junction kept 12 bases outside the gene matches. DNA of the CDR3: TGTGCCAGCAGCTTAACCCCGGCGGCAGCGGGAGGAGTAGAGACCCAGTACTTC. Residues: CASSLTPAAAGGVETQYF.

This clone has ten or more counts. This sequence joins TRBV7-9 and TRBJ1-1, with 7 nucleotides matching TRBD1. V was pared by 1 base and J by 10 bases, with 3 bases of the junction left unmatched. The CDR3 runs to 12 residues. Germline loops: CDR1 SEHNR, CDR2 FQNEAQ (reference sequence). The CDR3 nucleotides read TGTGCCAGCAGCTTAGAGGGACAGATAGCTTTCTTT. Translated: CASSLEGQIAFF.

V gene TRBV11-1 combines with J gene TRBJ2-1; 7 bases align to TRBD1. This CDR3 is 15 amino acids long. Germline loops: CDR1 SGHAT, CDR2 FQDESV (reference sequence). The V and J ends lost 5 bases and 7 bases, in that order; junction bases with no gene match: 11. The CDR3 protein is CASSPRQGPGNEQFF. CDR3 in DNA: TGTGCCAGCAGCCCTCGACAGGGTCCGGGGAATGAGCAGTTCTTC.

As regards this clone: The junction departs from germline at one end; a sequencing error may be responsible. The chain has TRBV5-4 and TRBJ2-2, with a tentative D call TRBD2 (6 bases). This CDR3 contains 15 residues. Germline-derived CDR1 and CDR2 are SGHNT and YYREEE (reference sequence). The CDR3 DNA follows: TGTGCCAGCAGACGTAACCCAGAGGCCCCCGGGGGGCTGTTTTTT. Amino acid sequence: CASRRNPEAPGGLFF.

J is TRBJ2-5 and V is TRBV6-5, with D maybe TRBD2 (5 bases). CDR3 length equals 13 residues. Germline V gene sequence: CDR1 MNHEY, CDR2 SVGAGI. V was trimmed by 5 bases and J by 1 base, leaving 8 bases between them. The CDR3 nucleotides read TGTGCCAGCAGTAGGACTCCCCAAGAGACCCAGTACTTC. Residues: CASSRTPQETQYF.

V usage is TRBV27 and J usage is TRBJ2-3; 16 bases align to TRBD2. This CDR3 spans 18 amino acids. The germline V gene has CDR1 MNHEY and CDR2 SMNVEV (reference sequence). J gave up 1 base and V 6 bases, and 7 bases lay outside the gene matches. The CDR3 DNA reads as TGTGCCAGCAGACCGGGACTAGCGGGAGGGGACGGCACAGATACGCAGTATTTT. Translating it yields CASRPGLAGGDGTDTQYF.

CDR3 DNA sequence: TGTGCCAGCTCACCGTTTTACGGACAGGGGGGGTACGAGCAGTACTTC. Translating it yields CASSPFYGQGGYEQYF. The chain uses TRBV18 and TRBJ2-7; 10 positions match TRBD1. Germline lookup yields CDR1 KGHSH and CDR2 LQKENI. The CDR3 is 16 amino acids. After removal of 3 bases from V and 4 bases from J, the junction contained 9 bases not matched to a gene.

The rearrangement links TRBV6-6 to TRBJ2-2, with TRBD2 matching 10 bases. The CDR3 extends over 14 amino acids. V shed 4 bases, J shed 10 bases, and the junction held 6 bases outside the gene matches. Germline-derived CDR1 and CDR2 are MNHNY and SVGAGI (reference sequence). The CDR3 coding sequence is TGTGCCAGCAGTTCGCGGACTAGCGGAACGGAGCTGTTTTTT. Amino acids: CASSSRTSGTELFF.

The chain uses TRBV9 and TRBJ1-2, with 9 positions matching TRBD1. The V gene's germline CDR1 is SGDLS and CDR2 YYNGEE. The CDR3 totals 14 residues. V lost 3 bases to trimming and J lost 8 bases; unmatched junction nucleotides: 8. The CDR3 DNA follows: TGTGCCAGCAGCGCCGGGACAGGGAGTGGCGGCTACACCTTC. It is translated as CASSAGTGSGGYTF.

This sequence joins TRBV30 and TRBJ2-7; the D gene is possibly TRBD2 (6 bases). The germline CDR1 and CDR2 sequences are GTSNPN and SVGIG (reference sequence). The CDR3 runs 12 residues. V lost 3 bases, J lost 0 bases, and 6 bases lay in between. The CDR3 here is CAWSGGSYEQYF. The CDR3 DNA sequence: TGTGCCTGGAGCGGGGGCTCCTACGAGCAGTACTTC.

Written as DNA, the CDR3 is TGTGCCAGCAGTTACGTCAGGGGTGCCACCGGGGAGCTGTTTTTT. Translation gives CASSYVRGATGELFF. The rearrangement links TRBV6-6 to TRBJ2-2; D perhaps matches TRBD1 (6 bases). The CDR3 loop spans 15 amino acids. Trimming removed 2 bases at V and 4 bases at J, with 11 bases between. In germline, CDR1 is MNHNY, CDR2 SVGAGI (reference sequence).

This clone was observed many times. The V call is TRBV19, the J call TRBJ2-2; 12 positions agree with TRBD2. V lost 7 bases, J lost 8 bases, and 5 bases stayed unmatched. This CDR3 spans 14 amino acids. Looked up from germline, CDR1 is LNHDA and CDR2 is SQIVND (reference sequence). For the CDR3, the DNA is TGTGCCAGTAAGACTAGCGGGAGTCCGGGGGAGCTGTTTTTT. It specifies CASKTSGSPGELFF.

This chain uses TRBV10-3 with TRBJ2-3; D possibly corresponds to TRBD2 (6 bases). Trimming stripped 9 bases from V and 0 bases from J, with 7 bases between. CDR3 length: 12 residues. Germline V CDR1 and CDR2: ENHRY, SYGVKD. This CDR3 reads CAIGTSTDTQYF. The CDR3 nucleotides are TGTGCCATTGGGACTAGCACAGATACGCAGTATTTT.

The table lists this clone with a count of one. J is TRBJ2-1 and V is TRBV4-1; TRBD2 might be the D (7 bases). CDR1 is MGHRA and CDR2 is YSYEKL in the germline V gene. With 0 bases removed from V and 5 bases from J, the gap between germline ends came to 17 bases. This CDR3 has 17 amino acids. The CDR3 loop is CASSQDWRAGQHNEQFF. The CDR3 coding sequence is TGCGCCAGCAGCCAAGATTGGCGAGCGGGACAACACAATGAGCAGTTCTTC.

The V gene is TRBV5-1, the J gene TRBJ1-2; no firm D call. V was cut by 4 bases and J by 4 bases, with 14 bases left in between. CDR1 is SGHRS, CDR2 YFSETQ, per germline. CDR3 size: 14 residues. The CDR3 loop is CASSPGGAGYGYTF. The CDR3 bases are TGCGCCAGCAGCCCAGGAGGCGCGGGCTATGGCTACACCTTC.

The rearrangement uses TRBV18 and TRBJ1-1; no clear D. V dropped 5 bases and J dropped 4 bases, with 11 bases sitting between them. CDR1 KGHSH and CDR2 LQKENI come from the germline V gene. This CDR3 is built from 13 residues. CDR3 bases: TGTGCCAGCTCATCCACAGAGGGCACTGAAGCTTTCTTT. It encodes CASSSTEGTEAFF.

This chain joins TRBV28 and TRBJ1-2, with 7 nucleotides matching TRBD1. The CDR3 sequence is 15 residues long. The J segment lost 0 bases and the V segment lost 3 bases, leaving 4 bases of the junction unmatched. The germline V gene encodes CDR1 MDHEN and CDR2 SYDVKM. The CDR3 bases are TGTGCCAGCAGTTTGAGGGACAGTCCTAACTATGGCTACACCTTC. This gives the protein CASSLRDSPNYGYTF.

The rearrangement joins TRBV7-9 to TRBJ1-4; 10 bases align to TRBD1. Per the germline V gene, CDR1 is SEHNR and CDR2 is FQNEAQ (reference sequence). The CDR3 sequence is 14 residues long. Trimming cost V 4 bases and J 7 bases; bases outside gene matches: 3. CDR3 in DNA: TGTGCCAGCAGCTACGGGACAGGGGCTGAAAAACTGTTTTTT. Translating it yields CASSYGTGAEKLFF.